These 9 T cell receptor beta chains share one sample of origin, sequenced in a study of blood T cells in healthy people across ages. Primers used in a second PCR of about 7 to 11 cycles were a sample-barcoded 5' primer and a J-beta primer mix. TCRdb called the 5' RACE reads again in MiXCR, with one record for every CDR3 protein. Among 790,000 or so distinct CDR3 sequences listed, about 42% were seen once. Sequencing was performed on blood. Receptors were obtained from a man aged 80 or over in good health.

CDR3: CAWSADRGDGYTF. In nucleotides, the CDR3 is TGTGCCTGGAGTGCGGACAGGGGAGACGGCTACACCTTC. The rearrangement links TRBV30 to TRBJ1-2; 9 bases agree with TRBD1. Germline V gives CDR1 GTSNPN, CDR2 SVGIG (reference sequence). The CDR3 is 13 residues long. The ends lost 1 base at V and 8 bases at J; junction bases unmatched: 5. Full variable domain (rest looked up from reference TRBV30 and TRBJ1-2): SQTIHQWPATLVQPVGSPLSLECTVEGTSNPNLYWYRQAAGRGLQLLFYSVGIGQISSEVPQNLSASRPQDRQFILSSKKLLLSDSGFYLCAWSADRGDGYTFGSGTRLTVV.

V and J are TRBV7-9 and TRBJ2-6, with no clear D. The V gene lost 3 bases and the J gene lost 0 bases, with 9 bases spanning the gap. CDR1 and CDR2 (germline): SEHNR, FQNEAQ (reference sequence). The CDR3 spans 16 residues. The CDR3: CASSFDSSSGANVLTF. The CDR3 DNA follows: TGTGCCAGCAGCTTCGATTCGAGCTCTGGGGCCAACGTCCTGACTTTC.

The chain uses TRBV3-1 and TRBJ1-1; 12 positions match TRBD1. This CDR3 contains 16 residues. Germline V gene sequence: CDR1 LGHDT, CDR2 YNNKEL (reference sequence). The J segment lost 2 bases and the V segment lost 5 bases, leaving 6 bases of the junction unmatched. The CDR3 DNA follows: TGTGCCAGCAGCTATAAAGGGACAGGGGGCAACACTGAAGCTTTCTTT. Amino acid sequence: CASSYKGTGGNTEAFF.

The gene calls are TRBV4-2 and TRBJ2-3; D gene uncertain. The CDR3 has 17 residues. The V gene's germline CDR1 is LGHNA and CDR2 YNFKEQ. Trimming removed 4 bases from V and 3 bases from J, with 20 bases in between. The CDR3 loop is CASSPPSRVTSTDTQYF. CDR3 nucleotides: TGTGCCAGCAGCCCGCCCTCCCGAGTCACCTCAACAGATACGCAGTATTTT.

This clonotype was detected once. The chain employs TRBV20-1 and TRBJ2-4; D call uncertain. There are 13 residues in the CDR3. Germline values: CDR1 DFQATT, CDR2 SNEGSKA (reference sequence). V was cut by 0 bases and J by 15 bases, with 18 bases left in between. The DNA of the CDR3 is TGCAGTGCTAGAGAACGGCGGTTTGACGAGCGGTACTTC. It specifies CSARERRFDERYF.

V usage is TRBV5-1 and J usage is TRBJ2-5; perhaps TRBD2 as D (6 bases). The CDR3 consists of 15 residues. V was clipped by 4 bases and J by 1 base, with 14 bases between them. Germline-derived CDR1 and CDR2 are SGHRS and YFSETQ. Written as DNA, the CDR3 is TGCGCCAGCAGCCCCACTGCGGGGCTCCAAGAGACCCAGTACTTC. As protein: CASSPTAGLQETQYF.

The sample holds a few counts of this clonotype. CDR3 nucleotide sequence: TGTGCCGGAGGGTTCTTGTACGAGCAGTACTTC. Amino acids: CAGGFLYEQYF. The V gene is TRBV6-6, the J gene TRBJ2-7; a weak D match, TRBD2 (6 bases). The CDR3 spans 11 residues. Germline-derived CDR1 and CDR2 are MNHNY and SVGAGI (reference sequence). The ends were cut back, 11 bases at V and 4 bases at J, with 12 bases in the middle.

This chain connects TRBV18 to TRBJ2-7, with D perhaps matching TRBD1 or TRBD2 (6 bases each). The CDR3 runs to 15 residues. Germline values: CDR1 KGHSH, CDR2 LQKENI. Trimming pared 0 bases from V and 1 base from J, leaving 10 bases between. CDR3 loop: CASSPPGGGSYEQYF. The CDR3 nucleotides read TGTGCCAGCTCACCACCGGGGGGCGGGTCCTACGAGCAGTACTTC.

Concerning this clonotype itself: One junction end disagrees with the germline gene, perhaps due to a read error. The V call is TRBV6-1, the J call TRBJ2-1; 7 bases align to TRBD2. The V gene's germline CDR1 is MNHNS and CDR2 SASEGT. This CDR3 contains 13 residues. CDR3 in amino acids: CASRAGGSNEQFF. The CDR3 DNA follows: TGTGCCAGCAGGGCCGGCGGGAGTAATGAACAGTTCTTC.